This T cell receptor beta chain was sequenced during a study of cytomegalovirus exposure and HLA in healthy donors. The germline V gene has CDR1 SGDLS and CDR2 YYNGEE. CDR3 length: 12 residues. V dropped 5 bases and J dropped 6 bases, with 11 bases sitting between them. In its sample, this clone was seen a few times. What it binds is unknown. General study findings and limits: The study labeled fewer than 200 TCR beta chains cytomegalovirus-associated.

The PCR was carried out with 60 Vbeta primers and 13 Jbeta primers. Sequencing was performed with immunoSEQ multiplex PCR; in TCRdb, only in-frame clones are kept and a portion is missing. The sample holds about 60,000 clones; around 77% are singletons and the top ten take about 4.5%. Sequenced input: PBMCs. The clonotype originates from a woman aged 30 to 39 in good health and CMV-seronegative. The gene calls are TRBV9 and TRBJ1-2; D remains ambiguous. As DNA, the CDR3 is TGTGCCAGCAGTGTGGATGGGCATGGCTACACCTTC. Translating gives CASSVDGHGYTF.